Below are 18 T cell receptor beta chains sequenced from a single sample in a study of brain T cells in children with intractable seizures. Time point denoted: blood from clinic visit 5 months post-surgery; TSC patient then seizure free. Only in-frame clones appear in the TCRdb table, and some are missing; sequencing was by immunoSEQ multiplex PCR. The sample holds 340,000 or so clones; nearly 95% are singletons and the top ten take roughly 5.7%. The source was peripheral blood, collected approximately 5 months after surgery. The receptors here all came from a boy younger than two with tuberous sclerosis and intractable seizures.

This chain uses TRBV21-1 with TRBJ2-3; the table calls TRBD2, which could not be checked here. TRBV21-1 is designated a pseudogene. The CDR3 length is 15 residues. The CDR3 sequence is CASSKGASGPDTQYF. The CDR3 DNA follows: TGTGCCAGCAGCAAAGGAGCTAGCGGGCCAGATACGCAGTATTTT.

The rearrangement joins TRBV27 to TRBJ1-3, with D unresolved. The CDR3 totals 14 residues. The V and J ends lost 5 bases and 0 bases respectively, with 8 bases between them. Looked up from germline, CDR1 is MNHEY and CDR2 is SMNVEV (reference sequence). This CDR3 reads CASSPGLSGNTIYF. The DNA for the CDR3 is TGTGCCAGCAGTCCAGGTCTCTCTGGAAACACCATATATTTT.

Only one count was recorded for this clone. V gene TRBV21-1 combines with J gene TRBJ2-3; TRBD2, the table's D call, lacks a check against the DNA. TRBV21-1 is given as a pseudogene. The CDR3 runs 16 residues. CDR3 sequence: CASSKVGGSSTDTQYF. DNA of the CDR3: TGTGCCAGCAGCAAAGTGGGGGGTTCAAGCACAGATACGCAGTATTTT.

This chain uses TRBV7-6 with TRBJ2-7, with D possibly TRBD2 on 5 matching bases. In germline, CDR1 is SGHVS, CDR2 FNYEAQ. V lost 2 bases and J 0 bases, leaving 11 bases between the germline ends. The length of the CDR3 is 15 residues. This chain's CDR3 is CASSLSPGSSYEQYF. The CDR3, as DNA: TGTGCCAGCAGCTTATCCCCGGGGAGCTCCTACGAGCAGTACTTC.

The V call is TRBV19, the J call TRBJ2-1; 7 bases are shared with TRBD2. J was trimmed by 6 bases and V by 1 base; bases with no gene match: 0. Germline V gives CDR1 LNHDA, CDR2 SQIVND (reference sequence). The length of the CDR3 is 13 residues. The CDR3 protein is CASSIGGGNEQFF. In DNA form, the CDR3 reads TGTGCCAGTAGTATAGGGGGGGGCAATGAGCAGTTCTTC.

The chain recombines TRBV7-2 with TRBJ2-1; unclear D gene. Deletions cut 7 bases from V and 9 bases from J, with 16 bases between. This CDR3 is 13 amino acids long. Germline V gene sequence: CDR1 SGHTA, CDR2 FQGNSA. CDR3 DNA: TGTGCCAGCACCCTATCCTTGGGCGGTGAGCAGTTCTTC. Translating gives CASTLSLGGEQFF.

The V gene is TRBV28, the J gene TRBJ1-2; no firm D call. The germline V and J ends were trimmed by 3 bases and 2 bases, with 4 bases remaining between them. Germline V gene lookup returns CDR1 MDHEN and CDR2 SYDVKM. The CDR3 runs 12 residues. For the CDR3, the DNA is TGTGCCAGCAGTTTCTCGAACTATGGCTACACCTTC. Translation gives CASSFSNYGYTF.

The V and J genes are TRBV6-4 and TRBJ1-5; possible D gene TRBD1, 5 bases. Germline V gene lookup returns CDR1 MRHNA and CDR2 SNTAGT. There are 14 residues in the CDR3. CDR3 sequence (DNA): TGTCCAACCCTGGGGACGGATAGCAATCAGCCCCAGCATTTT. Encoded protein: CPTLGTDSNQPQHF.

This rearrangement joins TRBV4-2 to TRBJ1-1; D is undetermined. Germline V gene sequence: CDR1 LGHNA, CDR2 YNFKEQ. Trimming removed 0 bases from V and 5 bases from J, with 13 bases in between. The CDR3 sequence is 15 residues long. CDR3 DNA: TGTGCCAGCAGCCAAGATTGGGGTATTTTGACTGAAGCTTTCTTT. Translation gives CASSQDWGILTEAFF.

This clone was counted a single time. In DNA, the CDR3 is TGTGCCAGCAGTTTCTCGGGACAGGGGAACTATGGCTACACCTTC. Protein sequence: CASSFSGQGNYGYTF. J is TRBJ1-2 and V is TRBV27; TRBD1 matches 10 bases. The CDR3 is 15 residues long. Germline lookup yields CDR1 MNHEY and CDR2 SMNVEV (reference sequence). Losses at the gene ends were 3 bases for V and 2 bases for J; bases not matched to a gene: 3.

V usage is TRBV27 and J usage is TRBJ1-2; 8 bases agree with TRBD1. Trimming removed 3 bases from V and 0 bases from J; junction bases left unmatched: 9. Germline lookup yields CDR1 MNHEY and CDR2 SMNVEV (reference sequence). The CDR3 totals 17 residues. CDR3 sequence (DNA): TGTGCCAGCAGTTTTCGCGGCGGGACAGGCCCTAACTATGGCTACACCTTC. The encoded protein is CASSFRGGTGPNYGYTF.

The V gene is TRBV6-6, the J gene TRBJ2-2, with 7 nucleotides matching TRBD2. Trimming removed 8 bases from V and 0 bases from J; junction bases left unmatched: 0. CDR3 length: 13 amino acids. Germline lookup yields CDR1 MNHNY and CDR2 SVGAGI (reference sequence). DNA for the CDR3: TGTGCCAGCGGGGGGGCGAACACCGGGGAGCTGTTTTTT. Amino acid sequence: CASGGANTGELFF.

This clone was detected ten times or more. The CDR3 coding sequence is TGTGCCAGCAGTGAAGCGCTCCTCCGTCGGGTGACCGGGGAGCTGTTTTTT. This gives the protein CASSEALLRRVTGELFF. The genes are TRBV6-1 and TRBJ2-2, with no clear D. CDR3 length: 17 residues. V dropped 0 bases and J dropped 5 bases, with 16 bases sitting between them. In germline, CDR1 is MNHNS, CDR2 SASEGT.

This clone was detected once. This chain uses TRBV19 with TRBJ1-2; 7 positions agree with TRBD1. Germline values: CDR1 LNHDA, CDR2 SQIVND (reference sequence). The CDR3 is 14 residues long. J was trimmed by 6 bases and V by 1 base; bases with no gene match: 5. The CDR3 loop reads CASSIVTGRNGYTF. The CDR3 bases are TGTGCCAGTAGTATAGTGACAGGGAGGAATGGCTACACCTTC.

CDR3 nucleotides: TGTGCCAGCAGCTGGGGACAGGGGGCACAGCCCCAGCATTTT. Protein product: CASSWGQGAQPQHF. This chain uses TRBV5-5 with TRBJ1-5, with TRBD1 matching 12 bases. The CDR3 consists of 14 residues. Germline assignment: CDR1 SGHKS and CDR2 YYEKEE (reference sequence). The V gene end was trimmed by 3 bases and the J gene end by 7 bases; junction bases not matched to a gene: 2.

The chain combines TRBV27 with TRBJ2-5, with 12 bases identical to TRBD2. This CDR3 region has 17 residues. Germline CDR1 is MNHEY and CDR2 is SMNVEV (reference sequence). V trimming: 6 bases; J trimming: 1 base; junction bases outside the gene matches: 9. As DNA, the CDR3 is TGTGCCAGCAGCCGAGGACTAGCGGGAAACCTCCAAGAGACCCAGTACTTC. It yields the protein CASSRGLAGNLQETQYF.

This sequence joins TRBV6-5 and TRBJ1-3; a possible D gene is TRBD1 (5 bases). Trimming pared 2 bases from V and 8 bases from J, leaving 10 bases between. The germline V gene encodes CDR1 MNHEY and CDR2 SVGAGI. This CDR3 has 13 amino acids. The CDR3 nucleotides read TGTGCCAGCAGTTACGTTAGGGGAGACACCATATATTTT. Encoded protein: CASSYVRGDTIYF.

The V call is TRBV4-1, the J call TRBJ1-2; 8 nucleotides line up with TRBD1. This CDR3 is built from 15 residues. Germline lookup yields CDR1 MGHRA and CDR2 YSYEKL. With 2 bases clipped from V and 4 bases from J, the junction kept 6 bases outside the gene matches. CDR3 loop: CASSQSTGALYGYTF. Here the CDR3 DNA reads TGCGCCAGCAGCCAATCGACAGGGGCGCTCTATGGCTACACCTTC.